This entry lists 27 T cell receptor beta chains sequenced from one sample in a study of shared clonotypes between healthy human individuals. The method was immunoSEQ multiplex PCR; TCRdb's version includes in-frame clones alone and lacks a portion of them. Seen here are over a million clones, approximately 70% observed once, and the top ten hold over 1.3%. The specimen was memory CD4+ T cells sorted from blood. Subset noted: CD45RA-negative fraction. The receptor set was obtained from a young man in good health.

The CDR3 here is CSVEGQLGAKNIQYF. CDR3 bases: TGCAGCGTTGAGGGGCAGCTAGGAGCCAAAAACATTCAGTACTTC. The rearrangement uses TRBV29-1 and TRBJ2-4, with a weak D call TRBD1 (5 bases). The CDR3 runs to 15 residues. Trimming stripped 3 bases from V and 0 bases from J, with 12 bases between. The germline V gene has CDR1 SQVTM and CDR2 ANQGSEA.

This clone was observed a single time. V usage is TRBV6-6 and J usage is TRBJ2-5, with D unresolved. This CDR3 region has 12 residues. The V gene's germline CDR1 is MNHNY and CDR2 SVGAGI (reference sequence). V was trimmed by 5 bases and J by 0 bases, leaving 4 bases between them. The CDR3 DNA reads as TGTGCCAGCAGTGGGAACCAAGAGACCCAGTACTTC. The encoded protein is CASSGNQETQYF.

The rearrangement joins TRBV28 to TRBJ2-7; D is unclear. Germline V gene data show CDR1 as MDHEN and CDR2 as SYDVKM. V was pared by 7 bases and J by 2 bases, with 12 bases between. The CDR3 is made up of 13 amino acids. The CDR3 reads CASTLPGTYEQYF. In nucleotides, the CDR3 is TGTGCCAGCACCCTTCCGGGCACCTACGAGCAGTACTTC.

This clone came up once. V is TRBV6-6 and J is TRBJ2-3; D may be TRBD2 (6 bases). The germline gives CDR1 MNHNY, CDR2 SVGAGI (reference sequence). V shed 4 bases and J shed 8 bases, with 16 bases lying between them. The CDR3 is made up of 14 amino acids. CDR3 sequence (DNA): TGTGCCAGCAGTTCGGGGACCTCAGCGGGTACGCAGTATTTT. This codes for CASSSGTSAGTQYF.

The chain has TRBV5-1 and TRBJ2-5, with TRBD2 identical over 8 bases. The tail of the sequence fits TRBJ2-7 better, so the J call may be wrong. In germline, CDR1 is SGHRS, CDR2 YFSETQ. The CDR3 loop spans 13 amino acids. In nucleotides, the CDR3 is TGCGCCAGCAGCTCAGCGGGAGCCTACGAGCAGTACTTC. It is translated as CASSSAGAYEQYF.

The CDR3 protein is CASSSGPPNEQFF. The DNA for the CDR3 is TGTGCCAGCAGCTCTGGCCCCCCAAATGAGCAGTTCTTC. The gene calls are TRBV5-6 and TRBJ2-1; D call uncertain. CDR3 size: 13 residues. Germline CDR1 and CDR2: SGHDT and YYEEEE. V dropped 3 bases and J dropped 7 bases, with 11 bases sitting between them.

The DNA for the CDR3 is TGTGCCAGCAGCATAACAGGGGCGTCCTACGGGACCCAGTACTTC. Protein: CASSITGASYGTQYF. V is TRBV5-6 and J is TRBJ2-5, with 7 bases aligning to TRBD1. Germline CDR1 SGHDT, CDR2 YYEEEE. This CDR3 has 15 amino acids. The ends lost 4 bases at V and 7 bases at J; junction bases unmatched: 13. Drawing the rest from reference TRBV5-6 and TRBJ2-5, the complete variable domain is DAGVTQSPTHLIKTRGQQVTLRCSPKSGHDTVSWYQQALGQGPQFIFQYYEEEERQRGNFPDRFSGHQFPNYSSELNVNALLLGDSALYLCASSITGASYGTQYFGPGTRLLVL.

The chain carries TRBV7-2 and TRBJ2-7, with a weak D call TRBD1 (6 bases). The CDR3 has 15 amino acids. Germline CDR1 is SGHTA and CDR2 is FQGNSA. Trimming stripped 1 base from V and 0 bases from J, with 10 bases between. The CDR3 DNA sequence: TGTGCCAGCAGCTTAGGACAGGCCTCCTCCTACGAGCAGTACTTC. It specifies CASSLGQASSYEQYF.

This clone was counted between two and nine times. The sample contains more than one DNA sequence encoding this CDR3. V gene TRBV6-1 combines with J gene TRBJ2-7; 11 nucleotides line up with TRBD1. V shed 6 bases and J 3 bases; nucleotides not matched to a gene: 7. Germline CDR1 reads MNHNS; CDR2 reads SASEGT. This CDR3 region has 15 residues. DNA of the CDR3: TGTGCCAGCAGCCAGGACAGGGGGCCTGTCTACGAGCAGTACTTC. Its protein product is CASSQDRGPVYEQYF.

The chain employs TRBV18 and TRBJ1-5; tentative D call: TRBD1 (6 bases). The CDR3 sequence is 17 residues long. The V end lost 2 bases, the J end lost 1 base, and 15 bases lay between the germline ends. Per germline, CDR1 KGHSH and CDR2 LQKENI. The CDR3 DNA sequence: TGTGCCAGCTCACCAGGGGGAGGGGGGGCAAGCAATCAGCCCCAGCATTTT. It translates to CASSPGGGGASNQPQHF.

This clone was seen more than once but under ten times. One junction end disagrees with the germline gene, perhaps due to a read error. The chain recombines TRBV30 with TRBJ1-2; D is uncertain. The CDR3 runs to 11 residues. Per the germline V gene, CDR1 is GTSNPN and CDR2 is SVGIG (reference sequence). The CDR3 DNA sequence: TGTGCCTGGAGTGAGTCGGGTTCCTACTCCTTC. As protein: CAWSESGSYSF.

This chain connects TRBV5-6 to TRBJ1-3; 7 nucleotides agree with TRBD1. CDR1 is SGHDT, CDR2 YYEEEE, per germline. CDR3 length: 16 residues. V gave up 2 bases and J gave up 0 bases; unmatched junction bases: 5. The chain's CDR3 is CASSLRGQLSGNTIYF. The CDR3 bases are TGTGCCAGCAGCTTACGGGGACAGCTCTCTGGAAACACCATATATTTT.

On this clone: At one of its ends the junction is not consistent with the germline gene, which may arise from a read error. The chain links TRBV7-7 to TRBJ2-1; possibly TRBD2 for D (6 bases). CDR3 length equals 14 residues. Germline loops: CDR1 SSHAT, CDR2 FNYEAQ (reference sequence). CDR3 in amino acids: CASSTQGGVNEQFF. CDR3 DNA sequence: TGTGCTAGCAGCACGCAGGGAGGAGTAAATGAGCAGTTCTTC. Full variable domain (missing parts from reference TRBV7-7 and TRBJ2-1): GAGVSQSPRYKVTKRGQDVTLRCDPISSHATLYWYQQALGQGPEFLTYFNYEAQPDKSGLPSDRFSAERPEGSISTLTIQRTEQRDSAMYRCASSTQGGVNEQFFGPGTRLTVL.

The chain combines TRBV7-9 with TRBJ2-2; possible D gene TRBD1, 6 bases. The germline gives CDR1 SEHNR, CDR2 FQNEAQ (reference sequence). CDR3 length: 13 amino acids. V was pared by 4 bases and J by 6 bases, with 9 bases between. The chain's CDR3 is CASSSTGSGELFF. The CDR3, as DNA: TGTGCCAGCAGCTCAACAGGGTCCGGGGAGCTGTTTTTT.

CDR3 protein: CASSPGTGDIAGLRGEQYF. In DNA form, the CDR3 reads TGTGCCAGCAGCCCCGGGACAGGAGATATAGCGGGCCTCAGGGGGGAGCAGTACTTC. The chain carries TRBV7-2 and TRBJ2-7; possibly TRBD1 for D (8 bases). CDR1 and CDR2 from the germline V gene are SGHTA and FQGNSA. The CDR3 spans 19 residues. Trimming pared 5 bases from V and 7 bases from J, leaving 33 bases between.

The CDR3 DNA reads as TGTGCCAGCAGCTTTAGGGGGAATGAAGCTTTCTTT. Translating gives CASSFRGNEAFF. V gene TRBV5-6 combines with J gene TRBJ1-1; weak D call: TRBD1 (6 bases). Germline V gene lookup returns CDR1 SGHDT and CDR2 YYEEEE. CDR3 length equals 12 residues. V shed 2 bases and J shed 7 bases, with 9 bases lying between them.

The chain employs TRBV6-1 and TRBJ1-2; D not resolved. Deletions cut 4 bases from V and 3 bases from J, with 9 bases between. The germline CDR1 and CDR2 sequences are MNHNS and SASEGT. The length of the CDR3 is 13 residues. Written as DNA, the CDR3 is TGTGCCAGCAGTGTTGAGGGTTACTATGGCTACACCTTC. This gives the protein CASSVEGYYGYTF.

This chain links TRBV7-9 with TRBJ2-7; D unclear. Looked up from germline, CDR1 is SEHNR and CDR2 is FQNEAQ (reference sequence). Deletions cut 5 bases from V and 1 base from J, with 18 bases between. The CDR3 covers 16 residues. CDR3 in DNA: TGTGCCAGCAGCCAGATTCGATTAGGGAAATCCTACGAGCAGTACTTC. Translation gives CASSQIRLGKSYEQYF.

This chain uses TRBV6-5 with TRBJ2-5; D not resolved. V was clipped by 6 bases and J by 4 bases, with 6 bases between them. The CDR3 covers 11 residues. Germline V CDR1 and CDR2: MNHEY, SVGAGI. The CDR3, as DNA: TGTGCCAGCAGAGCACTAGAGACCCAGTACTTC. Amino acids: CASRALETQYF.

The chain joins TRBV18 to TRBJ2-2; a weak D match, TRBD1 (6 bases). Trimming left V 3 bases short and J 5 bases short, with 10 bases between. Germline V lookup: CDR1 KGHSH, CDR2 LQKENI. The CDR3 totals 14 residues. In nucleotides, the CDR3 is TGTGCCAGCTCACCGACAGGACTTACCGGGGAGCTGTTTTTT. As protein: CASSPTGLTGELFF.

This clone appeared many times. Other nucleotide sequences in the sample specify the same CDR3. V usage is TRBV6-1 and J usage is TRBJ2-7, with 8 bases matching TRBD1. This CDR3 contains 15 residues. After removal of 3 bases from V and 4 bases from J, the junction contained 8 bases not matched to a gene. Germline-derived CDR1 and CDR2 are MNHNS and SASEGT. In nucleotides, the CDR3 is TGTGCCAGCAGTGAGATGGGGACAGGAGGTTACGAGCAGTACTTC. Amino acid sequence: CASSEMGTGGYEQYF.

The CDR3 loop is CASSFKAGGTYNEQFF. DNA for the CDR3: TGTGCCAGCAGTTTTAAAGCGGGAGGAACTTACAATGAGCAGTTCTTC. The rearrangement uses TRBV27 and TRBJ2-1; 9 bases align to TRBD2. The CDR3 loop spans 16 amino acids. V shed 3 bases and J 4 bases; nucleotides not matched to a gene: 7. Germline loops: CDR1 MNHEY, CDR2 SMNVEV (reference sequence).

This clone appeared a single time. This chain uses TRBV7-6 with TRBJ2-1, with D unclear. The germline gives CDR1 SGHVS, CDR2 FNYEAQ. Trimming cost V 1 base and J 0 bases, with 10 bases left between them. This CDR3 contains 16 residues. CDR3 DNA sequence: TGTGCCAGCAGCTTAGTACACTCGAGCTCCTACAATGAGCAGTTCTTC. It translates to CASSLVHSSSYNEQFF.

This chain uses TRBV7-8 with TRBJ2-2; 8 nucleotides match TRBD2. The CDR3 spans 16 residues. V was pared by 2 bases and J by 7 bases, with 9 bases of the junction left unmatched. Per the germline V gene, CDR1 is SGHVS and CDR2 is FQNEAQ. CDR3 sequence: CASSLKASGSGGELFF. The CDR3 region has the DNA TGTGCCAGCAGCTTAAAGGCTAGCGGGTCGGGCGGGGAGCTGTTTTTT.

This chain links TRBV14 with TRBJ2-3, with 7 bases matching TRBD1. The ends lost 1 base at V and 4 bases at J; junction bases unmatched: 2. The CDR3 sequence is 14 residues long. Germline loops: CDR1 SGHDN, CDR2 FVKESK. This CDR3 reads CASSQAQGADTQYF. As DNA, the CDR3 is TGTGCCAGCAGCCAAGCGCAGGGGGCAGATACGCAGTATTTT.

The V and J genes are TRBV5-1 and TRBJ2-1; TRBD1 matches at 11 bases. V shed 4 bases and J 7 bases; nucleotides not matched to a gene: 4. CDR3 length: 14 residues. Germline CDR1 reads SGHRS; CDR2 reads YFSETQ. CDR3 in amino acids: CASSRTGGQNEQFF. In DNA form, the CDR3 reads TGCGCCAGCAGCAGGACAGGGGGCCAGAATGAGCAGTTCTTC.

The rearrangement uses TRBV10-1 and TRBJ1-5; D gene uncertain. Germline values: CDR1 WNHNN, CDR2 SYGVQD (reference sequence). Trimming stripped 2 bases from V and 2 bases from J, with 16 bases between. This CDR3 contains 17 residues. DNA for the CDR3: TGCGCCAGCAGTGAGACACCGGGGAAGGCCCGCAATCAGCCCCAGCATTTT. This encodes CASSETPGKARNQPQHF.